Each of the 8 T cell receptor beta chains below was sequenced from the same sample in a study of T cells after yellow fever vaccination. TCRdb analysed the 5' RACE reads with MiXCR anew, one entry per CDR3 protein. The table has 120,000 or so distinct CDR3 sequences, nearly 15% seen once; the top ten hold more than 40%. The source material was CD8+ T cells sorted from PBMCs, sampled 5 days after the yellow fever booster vaccination. The receptors originated from a man between 18 and 35 years old who received the YFV17D yellow fever vaccine.

The chain is built from TRBV20-1 and TRBJ2-7; TRBD1 matches at 8 bases. J was trimmed by 3 bases and V by 5 bases; bases with no gene match: 9. The CDR3 consists of 14 residues. CDR1 and CDR2 from the germline V gene are DFQATT and SNEGSKA (reference sequence). The CDR3 spells CSAGRQGHFYEQYF. In DNA, the CDR3 is TGCAGTGCTGGAAGACAGGGGCATTTCTACGAGCAGTACTTC.

The chain joins TRBV24-1 to TRBJ1-5; no firm D call. The CDR3 runs to 13 residues. Trimming pared 0 bases from V and 3 bases from J, leaving 2 bases between. Germline V gives CDR1 KGHDR, CDR2 SFDVKD. This CDR3 is CATSDLVNQPQHF. The CDR3, as DNA: TGTGCCACCAGTGATTTGGTCAATCAGCCCCAGCATTTT.

Only a few counts were recorded for this clonotype. This rearrangement joins TRBV4-3 to TRBJ2-1; TRBD2 matches at 13 bases. J was trimmed by 5 bases and V by 1 base; bases with no gene match: 2. The CDR3 has 16 residues. Germline-derived CDR1 and CDR2 are LGHNA and YSLEER. CDR3 in amino acids: CASSQAGLAGNNEQFF. The DNA of the CDR3 is TGCGCCAGCAGCCAAGCGGGACTAGCGGGGAACAATGAGCAGTTCTTC.

This chain joins TRBV6-2 or TRBV6-3 and TRBJ2-1; TRBD1 might be the D (5 bases). CDR1 MNHEY and CDR2 SVGEGT come from the germline V gene. The CDR3 extends over 12 amino acids. V was trimmed by 0 bases and J by 8 bases, leaving 5 bases between them. For the CDR3, the DNA is TGTGCCAGCAGTTACTCCAGGGATGAGCAGTTCTTC. As protein: CASSYSRDEQFF.

V is TRBV27 and J is TRBJ1-2, with 9 positions matching TRBD1. This CDR3 is 13 amino acids long. Germline CDR1 is MNHEY and CDR2 is SMNVEV (reference sequence). V dropped 5 bases and J dropped 5; count of bases not matched to a gene: 3. The CDR3 DNA sequence: TGTGCCAGCAGTCCCGGGACAGGGTATGGCTACACCTTC. Encoded protein: CASSPGTGYGYTF.

The chain uses TRBV20-1 and TRBJ1-2; no clear D gene. This CDR3 contains 15 residues. Per the germline V gene, CDR1 is DFQATT and CDR2 is SNEGSKA (reference sequence). Trimming shortened V by 2 bases and J by 0 bases, and 13 bases separated the two germline ends. CDR3 nucleotide sequence: TGCAGTGCTAGATATCCGGGCCTAGCTAACTATGGCTACACCTTC. Translated: CSARYPGLANYGYTF.

This clonotype was recorded at least ten times. The chain has TRBV29-1 and TRBJ2-1, with D perhaps being TRBD1 or TRBD2 (7 bases each). The CDR3 has 14 residues. The germline V gene encodes CDR1 SQVTM and CDR2 ANQGSEA. V lost 0 bases, J lost 6 bases, and 12 bases lay in between. The CDR3: CSVEDLRGGNEQFF. The CDR3 nucleotides read TGCAGCGTTGAAGATCTCAGGGGGGGCAATGAGCAGTTCTTC.

This clonotype occurred a few times. The chain couples TRBV27 to TRBJ1-1, with D maybe TRBD1 (5 bases). This CDR3 is built from 13 residues. Looked up from germline, CDR1 is MNHEY and CDR2 is SMNVEV (reference sequence). Trimming left V 6 bases short and J 7 bases short, with 15 bases between. For the CDR3, the DNA is TGTGCCAGCAGCATCGCTGGGGGAATTGAAGCTTTCTTT. Translation: CASSIAGGIEAFF.